The entry below describes one TCR beta chain. Clones were read by immunoSEQ multiplex PCR, and TCRdb kept only the in-frame ones, dropping some. There are approximately 210,000 clones in the sample; 70% to 90% occur only once, and 6% to 8.5% lies in the top ten. These data belong to a study of blood T cell repertoires in COVID-19. As for the study in general: Samples came from the United States, Italy and Spain, spanning acute and convalescent COVID-19. PBMCs, B-cell-depleted T cells, or T cells were the source of the cDNA or gDNA that made up the material.

Germline loops: CDR1 MDHEN, CDR2 SYDVKM. This CDR3 is built from 16 residues. V shed 1 base and J 4 bases; nucleotides not matched to a gene: 7. The genes are TRBV28 and TRBJ2-7; 10 bases agree with TRBD1. The source is a woman aged 50 to 60 with active or convalescent COVID-19. Specimen: peripheral blood. The CDR3 loop is CASSLYRGQGRYEQYF. CDR3 bases: TGTGCCAGCAGTTTATATCGGGGACAGGGGAGATACGAGCAGTACTTC.